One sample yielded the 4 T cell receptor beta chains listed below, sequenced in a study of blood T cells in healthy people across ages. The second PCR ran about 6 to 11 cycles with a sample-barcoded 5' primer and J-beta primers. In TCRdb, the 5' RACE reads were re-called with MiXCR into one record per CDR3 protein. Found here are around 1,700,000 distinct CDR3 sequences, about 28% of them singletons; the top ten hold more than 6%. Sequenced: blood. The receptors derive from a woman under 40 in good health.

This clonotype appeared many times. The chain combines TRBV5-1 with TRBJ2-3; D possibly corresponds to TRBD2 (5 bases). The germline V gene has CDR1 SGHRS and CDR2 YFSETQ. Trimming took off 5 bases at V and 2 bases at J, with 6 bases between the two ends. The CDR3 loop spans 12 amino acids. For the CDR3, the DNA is TGCGCCAGCAGGCTAGCCACAGATACGCAGTATTTT. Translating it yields CASRLATDTQYF. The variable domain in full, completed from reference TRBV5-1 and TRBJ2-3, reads KAGVTQTPRYLIKTRGQQVTLSCSPISGHRSVSWYQQTPGQGLQFLFEYFSETQRNKGNFPGRFSGRQFSNSRSEMNVSTLELGDSALYLCASRLATDTQYFGPGTRLTVL.

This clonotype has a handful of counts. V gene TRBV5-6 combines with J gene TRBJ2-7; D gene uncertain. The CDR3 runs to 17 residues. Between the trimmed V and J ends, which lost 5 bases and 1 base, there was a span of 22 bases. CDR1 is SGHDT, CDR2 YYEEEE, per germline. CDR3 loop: CASSDLSGRSQSYEQYF. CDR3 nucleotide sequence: TGTGCCAGCAGTGATCTTTCGGGTAGGAGCCAATCCTACGAGCAGTACTTC.

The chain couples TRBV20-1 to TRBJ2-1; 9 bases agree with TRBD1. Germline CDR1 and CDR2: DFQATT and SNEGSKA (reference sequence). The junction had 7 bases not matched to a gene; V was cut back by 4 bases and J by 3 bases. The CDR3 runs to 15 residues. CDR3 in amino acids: CSATPGQGVYNEQFF. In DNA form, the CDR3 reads TGCAGTGCTACTCCGGGACAGGGAGTCTACAATGAGCAGTTCTTC.

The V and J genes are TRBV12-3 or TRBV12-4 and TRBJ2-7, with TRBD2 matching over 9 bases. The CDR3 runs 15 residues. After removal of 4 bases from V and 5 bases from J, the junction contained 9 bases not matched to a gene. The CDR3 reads CASSSLGLAIHEQYF. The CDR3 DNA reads TGTGCCAGCAGTTCACTGGGACTAGCAATCCACGAGCAGTACTTC.